This note documents a single TCR beta chain sequence. What it recognizes is unknown. This CDR3 is 13 amino acids long. Trimming removed 3 bases at V and 3 bases at J, with 8 bases between. Germline CDR1 reads LNHDA; CDR2 reads SQIVND (reference sequence). These data originate in a study of cytomegalovirus exposure and HLA in healthy donors. Study as a whole: In terms of ancestry, the Caucasian-associated cluster contained about 80% of the approximately 420 genotyped donors.

The primer mix had 60 Vbeta and 13 Jbeta primers. Assay: immunoSEQ multiplex PCR; the TCRdb copy retains only in-frame clones and omits some. The sample includes about 110,000 clones, 70% of them seen just once. Regarding the study as a whole: A later analysis, which compared TCR beta chains of equal frequency, found the HLA-associated ones more clonally expanded. Under in vitro conditions, a few CMV-associated chains were confirmed as specific for CMV antigens.

The sequencing input was PBMCs. This chain links TRBV19 with TRBJ1-1; no firm D call. The TCR comes from a middle-aged man in good health and CMV-seropositive. CDR3 DNA sequence: TGTGCCAGTAGTATTGAGAGAGACACTGAAGCTTTCTTT. Amino acids: CASSIERDTEAFF.